This TCR beta chain was found in a study of glioma-infiltrating T cells after dendritic cell vaccination. Study information: Monocyte-derived dendritic cells, cultured less than 8 days with IL-4 and GM-CSF, were pulsed with autologous tumor lysate. Study results and limitations: Few patients contributed both blood and tumor specimens.

Sequencing was performed with immunoSEQ multiplex PCR; in TCRdb, only in-frame clones are kept and a portion is missing. Of more than 95,000 clones in the sample, 80% were seen once. Note on this clone: The antigen remains unidentified.

Germline CDR1 reads ENHRY; CDR2 reads SYGVKD. The CDR3 contains 19 residues. V was clipped by 2 bases and J by 4 bases; unmatched bases: 9. Time point in this sample: after dendritic cell vaccination, including at tumor progression/relapse. Before vaccination, two weeks after the third vaccination, and at progression, PBMC were collected. The input for sequencing was blood, taken after dendritic cell vaccination. The sequence came from a human donor with glioblastoma. J is TRBJ2-3 and V is TRBV10-3; 16 bases are a match to TRBD2. CDR3 in amino acids: CAISEPGLAGGSFPDTQYF. The CDR3 nucleotides are TGTGCCATCAGTGAGCCGGGACTAGCGGGGGGGAGTTTTCCAGATACGCAGTATTTT.